This T cell receptor beta chain comes out of a study of T cell responses to AZD1222 COVID-19 vaccine. The method was immunoSEQ multiplex PCR; TCRdb's version includes in-frame clones alone and lacks a portion of them. The data show some 190,000 clones, 80% to 90% seen once. The ends were cut back, 6 bases at V and 8 bases at J, with 17 bases in the middle. This CDR3 spans 13 amino acids. The germline V gene has CDR1 SQVTM and CDR2 ANQGSEA. This clonotype was obtained from an adult in good health. The chain couples TRBV29-1 to TRBJ2-1; D gene ambiguous. The sample in question was peripheral blood, obtained on day 0 of AZD1222 vaccination. CDR3 in amino acids: CSVGLKLIDEQFF. The DNA of the CDR3 is TGCAGCGTAGGCCTTAAACTTATCGATGAGCAGTTCTTC.